One T cell receptor beta chain is described in this entry. Its antigen is currently unknown. This record belongs to a study of cytomegalovirus exposure and HLA in healthy donors. Vbeta (60) and Jbeta (13) primers were used in the PCR. Only in-frame clones appear in the TCRdb table, and some are missing; sequencing was by immunoSEQ multiplex PCR. The sample consists of under 150,000 clones, roughly 70% of them appearing once. The study's findings and limits: In a later analysis, across HLA loci, associated TCR counts were highest for DRB1, lowest for HLA-C. There was a cluster of highly shared sequence variants that was likely a sequencing artifact.

The CDR3 length is 16 residues. V dropped 5 bases and J dropped 4; count of bases not matched to a gene: 11. Germline values: CDR1 MDHEN, CDR2 SYDVKM. This receptor was obtained from a young man in good health and CMV-seropositive. Sequences were obtained from PBMCs. The V gene is TRBV28, the J gene TRBJ1-2, with 9 positions matching TRBD1. The CDR3 spells CASSDPNRGLGYGYTF. In nucleotides, the CDR3 is TGTGCCAGCAGTGATCCAAACAGGGGGCTCGGCTATGGCTACACCTTC.